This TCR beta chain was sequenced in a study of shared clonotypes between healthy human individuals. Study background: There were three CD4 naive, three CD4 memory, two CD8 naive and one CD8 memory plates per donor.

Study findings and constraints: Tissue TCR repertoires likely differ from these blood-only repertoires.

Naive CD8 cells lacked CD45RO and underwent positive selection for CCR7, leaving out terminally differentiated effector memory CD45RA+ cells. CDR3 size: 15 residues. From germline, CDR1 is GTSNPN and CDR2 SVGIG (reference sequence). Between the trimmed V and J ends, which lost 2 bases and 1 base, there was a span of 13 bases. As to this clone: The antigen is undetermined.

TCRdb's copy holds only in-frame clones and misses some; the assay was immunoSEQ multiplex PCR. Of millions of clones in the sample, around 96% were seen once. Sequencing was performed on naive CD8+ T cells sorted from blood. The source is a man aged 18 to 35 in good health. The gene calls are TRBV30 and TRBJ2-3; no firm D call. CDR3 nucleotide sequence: TGTGCCTGGAGTTGGGGAACCGGCGGCACAGATACGCAGTATTTT. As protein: CAWSWGTGGTDTQYF. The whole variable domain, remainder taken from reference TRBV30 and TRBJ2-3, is SQTIHQWPATLVQPVGSPLSLECTVEGTSNPNLYWYRQAAGRGLQLLFYSVGIGQISSEVPQNLSASRPQDRQFILSSKKLLLSDSGFYLCAWSWGTGGTDTQYFGPGTRLTVL.